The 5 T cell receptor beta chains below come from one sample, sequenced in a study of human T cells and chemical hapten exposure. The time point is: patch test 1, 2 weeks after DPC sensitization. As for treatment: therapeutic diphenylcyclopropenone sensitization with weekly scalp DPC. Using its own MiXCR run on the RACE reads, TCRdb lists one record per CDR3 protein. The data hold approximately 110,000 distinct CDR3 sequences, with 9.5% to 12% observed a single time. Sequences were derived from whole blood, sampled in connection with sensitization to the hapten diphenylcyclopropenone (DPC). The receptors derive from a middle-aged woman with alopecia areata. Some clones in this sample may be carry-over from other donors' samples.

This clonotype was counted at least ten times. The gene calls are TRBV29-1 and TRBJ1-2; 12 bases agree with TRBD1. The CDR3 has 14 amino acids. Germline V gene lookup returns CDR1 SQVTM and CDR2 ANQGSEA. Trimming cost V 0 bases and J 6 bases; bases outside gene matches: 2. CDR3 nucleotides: TGCAGCGTTGAAGAGGGACAGGGGGCTAATGGCTACACCTTC. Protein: CSVEEGQGANGYTF.

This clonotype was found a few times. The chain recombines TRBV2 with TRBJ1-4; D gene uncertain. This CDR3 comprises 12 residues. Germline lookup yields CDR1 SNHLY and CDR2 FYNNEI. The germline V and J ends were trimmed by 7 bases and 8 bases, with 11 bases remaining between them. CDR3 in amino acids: CASNWGEEKLFF. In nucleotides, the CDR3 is TGTGCCAGCAACTGGGGAGAAGAAAAACTGTTTTTT.

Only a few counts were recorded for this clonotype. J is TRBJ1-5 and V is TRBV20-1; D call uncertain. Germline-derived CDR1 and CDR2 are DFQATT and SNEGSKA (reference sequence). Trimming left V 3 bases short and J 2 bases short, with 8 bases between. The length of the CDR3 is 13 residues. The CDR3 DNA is TGCAGTGCTAGCCCCGGGGGCAATCAGCCCCAGCATTTT. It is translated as CSASPGGNQPQHF.

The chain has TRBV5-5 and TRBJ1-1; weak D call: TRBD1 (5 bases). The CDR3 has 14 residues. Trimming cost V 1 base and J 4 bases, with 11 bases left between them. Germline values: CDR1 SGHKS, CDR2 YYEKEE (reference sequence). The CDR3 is CASSLRSGGTEAFF. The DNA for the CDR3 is TGTGCCAGCAGCTTGCGTTCTGGGGGCACTGAAGCTTTCTTT.

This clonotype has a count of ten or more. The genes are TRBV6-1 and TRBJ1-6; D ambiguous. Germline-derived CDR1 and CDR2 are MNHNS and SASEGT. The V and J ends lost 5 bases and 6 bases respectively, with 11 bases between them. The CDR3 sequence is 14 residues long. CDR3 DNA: TGTGCCAGCAGTCCGGGGATGCTTAATTCACCCCTCCACTTT. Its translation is CASSPGMLNSPLHF.